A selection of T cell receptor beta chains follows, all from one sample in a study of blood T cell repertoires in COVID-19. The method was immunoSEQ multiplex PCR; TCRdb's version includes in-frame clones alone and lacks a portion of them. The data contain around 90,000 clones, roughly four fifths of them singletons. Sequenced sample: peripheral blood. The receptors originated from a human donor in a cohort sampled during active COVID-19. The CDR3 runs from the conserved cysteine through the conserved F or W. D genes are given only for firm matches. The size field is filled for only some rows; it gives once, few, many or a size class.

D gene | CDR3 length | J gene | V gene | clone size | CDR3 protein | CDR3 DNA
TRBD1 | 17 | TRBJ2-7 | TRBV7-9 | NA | CASSPVMGDRGAYEQYF | TGTGCCAGCAGCCCCGTTATGGGGGACAGGGGGGCCTACGAGCAGTACTTC
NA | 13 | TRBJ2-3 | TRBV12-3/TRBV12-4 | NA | CASRRGGRDTQYF | TGTGCCAGCCGTAGGGGGGGCCGAGATACGCAGTATTTT
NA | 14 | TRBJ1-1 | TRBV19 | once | CASTLDGVSSQAFF | TGTGCCAGTACCCTGGACGGGGTATCCTCCCAAGCTTTCTTT
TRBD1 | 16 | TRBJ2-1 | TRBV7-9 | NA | CASSERTGARRNEQFF | TGTGCCAGCAGCGAGCGGACAGGGGCCCGTAGGAATGAGCAGTTCTTC
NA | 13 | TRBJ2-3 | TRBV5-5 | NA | CASSLWESDTQYF | TGTGCCAGCAGCTTGTGGGAGTCAGATACGCAGTATTTT
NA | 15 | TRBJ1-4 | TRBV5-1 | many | CASSLDAGSGEKLFF | TGCGCCAGCAGCTTGGACGCAGGTTCCGGAGAAAAACTGTTTTTT
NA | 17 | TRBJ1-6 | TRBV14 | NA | CASSQDFGGGGNSPLHF | TGTGCCAGCAGCCAAGATTTTGGTGGTGGGGGCAATTCACCCCTCCACTTT
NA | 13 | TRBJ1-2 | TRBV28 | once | CASSLGQGYGYTF | TGTGCCAGCAGTTTGGGTCAGGGCTATGGCTACACCTTC
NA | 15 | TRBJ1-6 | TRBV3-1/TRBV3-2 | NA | CASSQGGGLNSPLHF | TGTGCCAGCAGCCAAGGCGGCGGACTAAATTCACCCCTCCACTTT
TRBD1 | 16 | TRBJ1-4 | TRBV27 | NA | CASSLYPGGTNEKLFF | TGTGCCAGCAGTTTATATCCAGGGGGGACTAATGAAAAACTGTTTTTT
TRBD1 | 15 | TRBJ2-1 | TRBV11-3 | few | CASSQKDRGRNEQFF | TGTGCCAGCAGCCAGAAGGACAGGGGGCGGAATGAGCAGTTCTTC
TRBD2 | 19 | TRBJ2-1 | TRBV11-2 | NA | CASSSARRGGSFSYNEQFF | TGTGCCAGCAGCTCAGCACGGCGGGGGGGCTCTTTCTCCTACAATGAGCAGTTCTTC
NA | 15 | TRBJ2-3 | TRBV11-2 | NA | CASNSPIVGTDTQYF | TGTGCCAGCAACTCCCCCATCGTCGGCACAGATACGCAGTATTTT
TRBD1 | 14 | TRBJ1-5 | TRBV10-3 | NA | CAISAGGSNQPQHF | TGTGCCATCAGCGCAGGGGGCAGCAATCAGCCCCAGCATTTT
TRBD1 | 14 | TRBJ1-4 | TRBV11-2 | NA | CASSSTGVGEKLFF | TGTGCCAGCAGCTCTACAGGGGTTGGGGAAAAACTGTTTTTT
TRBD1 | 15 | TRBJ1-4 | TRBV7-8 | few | CASTPERGQNEKLFF | TGTGCCAGCACCCCTGAAAGGGGGCAGAATGAAAAACTGTTTTTT